A selection of T cell receptor beta chains follows, all from one sample in a study of blood T cell repertoires in COVID-19. Profiled with immunoSEQ multiplex PCR; TCRdb holds only in-frame clones, not every one. The sample lists 150,000 to 170,000 clones, roughly 83% seen once, with 25% to 35% in the top ten. Sequenced sample: peripheral blood. These receptor sequences come from a woman aged 60-75 years with acute or convalescent COVID-19. Each CDR3 is given with its conserved first and last residue. The order of the fields is J gene, V gene, clone size, D gene, CDR3 protein, CDR3 DNA. The D gene is left open where the match is weak. Clone size is stated in some rows and not others, as once, few, many or a class when expanded.

TRBJ2-1 | TRBV6-4 | once | TRBD1 | CASSTGQGPYNEQFF | TGTGCCAGCAGTACGGGACAGGGGCCCTACAATGAGCAGTTCTTC
TRBJ1-1 | TRBV2 | NA | NA | CASGGGLGNTEAFF | TGTGCCAGCGGGGGGGGACTGGGGAACACTGAAGCTTTCTTT
TRBJ2-7 | TRBV12-5 | NA | TRBD1 | CASGSGQGVSYEQYF | TGTGCTAGTGGTTCCGGACAGGGGGTCTCCTACGAGCAGTACTTC
TRBJ1-2 | TRBV9 | NA | NA | CASNPRGEHYGYTF | TGTGCCAGCAACCCCCGGGGGGAGCACTATGGCTACACCTTC
TRBJ2-3 | TRBV7-2 | NA | NA | CASSLDQGWSTQYF | TGTGCCAGCAGCTTAGACCAGGGTTGGAGTACGCAGTATTTT
TRBJ2-1 | TRBV18 | NA | NA | CASSPPLRGPYNEQFF | TGTGCCAGCTCACCTCCATTGCGGGGGCCCTACAATGAGCAGTTCTTC
TRBJ2-5 | TRBV6-5 | once | TRBD2 | CASSISGGYLTQYF | TGTGCCAGCAGTATAAGCGGGGGGTATCTGACCCAGTACTTC
TRBJ1-5 | TRBV19 | NA | NA | CASSIAGDNQPQHF | TGTGCCAGTAGTATTGCGGGTGACAATCAGCCCCAGCATTTT
TRBJ1-1 | TRBV19 | NA | NA | CASSIGGNTEAFF | TGTGCCAGTAGTATTGGCGGGAACACTGAAGCTTTCTTT
TRBJ1-6 | TRBV5-5 | NA | TRBD1 | CASSLAVRTGESPLHF | TGTGCCAGCAGCTTGGCGGTCCGGACAGGGGAGTCACCCCTCCACTTT
TRBJ1-3 | TRBV2 | NA | NA | CASSEGGAGNTIYF | TGTGCCAGCAGTGAAGGGGGAGCTGGAAACACCATATATTTT
TRBJ1-1 | TRBV29-1 | NA | NA | CSVGEIRTEAFF | TGCAGCGTTGGGGAGATTAGGACTGAAGCTTTCTTT
TRBJ2-5 | TRBV11-2 | NA | NA | CASSLNSLQETQYF | TGTGCCAGCAGCTTGAACAGTCTCCAAGAGACCCAGTACTTC
TRBJ1-1 | TRBV12-3/TRBV12-4 | NA | TRBD1 | CASSLGQGSEAFF | TGTGCCAGCAGTTTGGGACAGGGGTCTGAAGCTTTCTTT
TRBJ1-1 | TRBV6-5 | NA | NA | CASGLTRGATEAFF | TGTGCCAGCGGATTGACCCGGGGGGCCACTGAAGCTTTCTTT
TRBJ1-2 | TRBV28 | NA | TRBD1 | CASSLQGARYGYTF | TGTGCCAGCAGTCTTCAGGGGGCCCGCTATGGCTACACCTTC